The clone carrying this TCR beta chain has a single count. Its matching antigen is unknown. The sample comes from a study of cytomegalovirus exposure and HLA in healthy donors. PCR primers comprised 60 Vbeta and 13 Jbeta primers. TCRdb keeps only in-frame clones here, not all; method: immunoSEQ multiplex PCR. The table includes approximately 50,000 clones, around 80% detected once. Overall study findings and caveats: The authors confirmed in vitro that a few CMV-associated chains were specific for CMV antigens.

The CDR3 extends over 13 amino acids. The ends were cut back, 2 bases at V and 8 bases at J, with 10 bases in the middle. Looked up from germline, CDR1 is SEHNR and CDR2 is FQNEAQ (reference sequence). The source of this sequence is a boy aged 5-17 years in good health and CMV-seropositive. Sequenced material: PBMCs. This rearrangement joins TRBV7-9 to TRBJ2-1; D remains ambiguous. CDR3 sequence: CASSLRTGDEQFF. The DNA of the CDR3 is TGTGCCAGCAGCTTAAGAACCGGAGATGAGCAGTTCTTC. Looking up the rest from reference TRBV7-9 and TRBJ2-1 gives the full variable domain: DTGVSQNPRHKITKRGQNVTFRCDPISEHNRLYWYRQTLGQGPEFLTYFQNEAQLEKSRLLSDRFSAERPKGSFSTLEIQRTEQGDSAMYLCASSLRTGDEQFFGPGTRLTVL.